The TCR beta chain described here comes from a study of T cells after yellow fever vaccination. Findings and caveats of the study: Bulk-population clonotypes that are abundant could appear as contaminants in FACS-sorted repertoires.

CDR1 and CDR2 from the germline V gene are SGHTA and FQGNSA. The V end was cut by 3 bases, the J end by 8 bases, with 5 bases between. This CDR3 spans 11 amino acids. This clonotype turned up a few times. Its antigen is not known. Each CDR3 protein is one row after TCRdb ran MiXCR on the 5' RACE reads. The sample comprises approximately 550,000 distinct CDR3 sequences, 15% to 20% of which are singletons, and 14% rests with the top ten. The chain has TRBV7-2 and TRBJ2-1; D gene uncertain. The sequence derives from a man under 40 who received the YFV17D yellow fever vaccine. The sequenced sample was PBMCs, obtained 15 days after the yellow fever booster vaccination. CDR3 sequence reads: CASSFKYEQFF. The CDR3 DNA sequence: TGTGCCAGCAGCTTCAAGTATGAGCAGTTCTTC.